Shown below are 19 T cell receptor beta chains from a single sample sequenced in a study of naive and memory T cell subsets. Two oligonucleotides, mixed equimolar, formed the beta constant-region primer covering TRBC1 and TRBC2. Each CDR3 protein gets one entry after TCRdb re-called the UMI-ligation and nested PCR reads with MiXCR. The sample has 130,000 to 150,000 distinct CDR3 sequences, about a sixth seen once. The specimen sequenced was naive CD4+ T cells from blood. The receptors were gathered from a human donor in good health.

V gene TRBV6-2 or TRBV6-3 combines with J gene TRBJ2-7; 7 nucleotides line up with TRBD1. Looked up from germline, CDR1 is MNHEY and CDR2 is SVGEGT. V was clipped by 8 bases and J by 6 bases; unmatched bases: 16. The CDR3 is 15 residues long. CDR3 nucleotide sequence: TGTGCCAGCCGAGCGGCCGGGACAGAGATTTCCGAGCAGTACTTC. This gives the protein CASRAAGTEISEQYF.

This clonotype showed up many times. The chain uses TRBV28 and TRBJ1-2, with TRBD1 matching over 11 bases. The germline CDR1 and CDR2 sequences are MDHEN and SYDVKM. V shed 6 bases, J shed 7 bases, and the junction held 7 bases outside the gene matches. This CDR3 comprises 14 residues. Here the CDR3 DNA reads TGTGCCAGCAGGTTGGGACAGGGGGTGGTTGGCTACACCTTC. Protein: CASRLGQGVVGYTF.

The V gene is TRBV4-1, the J gene TRBJ2-2; D call uncertain. V lost 1 base, J lost 7 bases, and 19 bases lay in between. Germline-derived CDR1 and CDR2 are MGHRA and YSYEKL. The CDR3 loop spans 17 amino acids. The CDR3 here is CASSQASRVGTGGELFF. The CDR3 nucleotides are TGCGCCAGCAGCCAAGCGTCCAGAGTGGGTACGGGCGGGGAGCTGTTTTTT.

This clonotype turned up a few times. The chain carries TRBV25-1 and TRBJ1-1; D is possibly TRBD1 (5 bases). The germline V gene encodes CDR1 MGHDK and CDR2 SYGVNS. This CDR3 spans 16 amino acids. The V and J ends lost 1 base and 3 bases respectively, with 15 bases between them. This chain's CDR3 is CASSESGGVGHTEAFF. In nucleotides, the CDR3 is TGTGCCAGCAGTGAATCCGGGGGAGTTGGCCACACTGAAGCTTTCTTT.

This clonotype was seen only a few times. CDR3 amino acids: CASSLSTGYGETQYF. The DNA for the CDR3 is TGTGCCAGCAGTCTCTCGACAGGGTATGGGGAGACCCAGTACTTC. The chain carries TRBV28 and TRBJ2-5, with 7 bases that match TRBD1. Germline V gives CDR1 MDHEN, CDR2 SYDVKM. The CDR3 consists of 15 residues. V lost 5 bases, J lost 5 bases, and 11 bases stayed unmatched. Full variable domain (missing parts from reference TRBV28 and TRBJ2-5): DVKVTQSSRYLVKRTGEKVFLECVQDMDHENMFWYRQDPGLGLRLIYFSYDVKMKEKGDIPEGYSVSREKKERFSLILESASTNQTSMYLCASSLSTGYGETQYFGPGTRLLVL.

The chain employs TRBV28 and TRBJ2-1, with 10 bases that match TRBD2. The V and J ends lost 8 bases and 5 bases, in that order; junction bases with no gene match: 12. This CDR3 is 16 amino acids long. CDR1 MDHEN and CDR2 SYDVKM come from the germline V gene. The CDR3, as DNA: TGTGCCAGCCCCCCTCCCAGCGGGAGGGCCAACAATGAGCAGTTCTTC. This sequence encodes CASPPPSGRANNEQFF. Full variable domain (outside the CDR3, taken from reference TRBV28 and TRBJ2-1): DVKVTQSSRYLVKRTGEKVFLECVQDMDHENMFWYRQDPGLGLRLIYFSYDVKMKEKGDIPEGYSVSREKKERFSLILESASTNQTSMYLCASPPPSGRANNEQFFGPGTRLTVL.

There are a few counts of this clonotype. The chain combines TRBV5-5 with TRBJ2-7; D might be TRBD2 (5 bases). The length of the CDR3 is 16 residues. Trimming took off 5 bases at V and 0 bases at J, with 18 bases between the two ends. Germline CDR1 is SGHKS and CDR2 is YYEKEE (reference sequence). Here the CDR3 DNA reads TGTGCCAGCAGTGACGTCCGGGGAACCCTCTCCTACGAGCAGTACTTC. This translates into CASSDVRGTLSYEQYF. The full variable domain, rest sourced from reference TRBV5-5 and TRBJ2-7, is DAGVTQSPTHLIKTRGQQVTLRCSPISGHKSVSWYQQVLGQGPQFIFQYYEKEERGRGNFPDRFSARQFPNYSSELNVNALLLGDSALYLCASSDVRGTLSYEQYFGPGTRLTVT.

This chain links TRBV3-1 with TRBJ2-5, with 9 positions matching TRBD1. Germline V lookup: CDR1 LGHDT, CDR2 YNNKEL (reference sequence). The CDR3 extends over 16 amino acids. The junction had 6 bases not matched to a gene; V was cut back by 4 bases and J by 0 bases. CDR3 bases: TGTGCCAGCAGCCCTTGGACAGGGGCCCACCAAGAGACCCAGTACTTC. Its translation is CASSPWTGAHQETQYF.

This clonotype was recorded a few times. The V and J genes are TRBV6-1 and TRBJ1-1, with a tentative D call TRBD1 (5 bases). Per germline, CDR1 MNHNS and CDR2 SASEGT. V lost 10 bases to trimming and J lost 5 bases, with 20 bases between them. The CDR3 length is 14 residues. The CDR3 bases are TGTGCCACCTCACTGCCGGGGGGTCGGACTGAAGCTTTCTTT. The encoded protein is CATSLPGGRTEAFF.

This clonotype came up a few times. The chain joins TRBV5-1 to TRBJ2-3; 7 bases map to TRBD2. CDR3 length equals 17 residues. V was clipped by 4 bases and J by 1 base; unmatched bases: 12. Per the germline V gene, CDR1 is SGHRS and CDR2 is YFSETQ. In DNA form, the CDR3 reads TGCGCCAGCAGCCTCCTACTATTAGCGGGCCGCACAGATACGCAGTATTTT. This translates into CASSLLLLAGRTDTQYF.

This clonotype appeared a few times. The chain is built from TRBV6-7 and TRBJ2-5, with a possible D match to TRBD2 (5 bases). TRBV6-7 is assigned to the ORF class and has an uncertain function. This CDR3 comprises 14 residues. Trimming shortened V by 4 bases and J by 3 bases, and 12 bases separated the two germline ends. Here the CDR3 DNA reads TGTGCCAGCAGTTCTCTCGCCGGGGAAGAGACCCAGTACTTC. It encodes CASSSLAGEETQYF.

The chain links TRBV5-1 to TRBJ2-1; 7 bases agree with TRBD1. V trimming: 2 bases; J trimming: 6 bases; junction bases outside the gene matches: 17. The germline CDR1 and CDR2 sequences are SGHRS and YFSETQ. This CDR3 spans 18 amino acids. CDR3 nucleotide sequence: TGCGCCAGCAGCTTCCACGTATACCCCGGGACAGCTCCCAATGAGCAGTTCTTC. Its translation is CASSFHVYPGTAPNEQFF.

This clonotype came up a few times. The chain couples TRBV6-5 to TRBJ1-5; a possible D gene is TRBD1 (6 bases). The V and J ends lost 6 bases and 3 bases respectively, with 12 bases between them. Germline CDR1 and CDR2: MNHEY and SVGAGI. CDR3 size: 14 residues. The CDR3 nucleotides read TGTGCCAGCAGCGGGACACTCGCCAATCAGCCCCAGCATTTT. Residues: CASSGTLANQPQHF.

V usage is TRBV6-5 and J usage is TRBJ2-1; maybe TRBD2 (6 bases). The length of the CDR3 is 14 residues. Germline V CDR1 and CDR2: MNHEY, SVGAGI. With 5 bases removed from V and 9 bases from J, the gap between germline ends came to 17 bases. The CDR3 nucleotides read TGTGCCAGCAGTGTCCCGTCCGGGAGCGGTGAGCAGTTCTTC. This codes for CASSVPSGSGEQFF.

The table lists this clonotype with a few counts. At one end the junction does not follow the germline gene, possibly because of a read error. The gene calls are TRBV19 and TRBJ1-3; 9 nucleotides agree with TRBD1. The CDR3 contains 15 residues. The germline V gene has CDR1 LNHDA and CDR2 SQIVND (reference sequence). The CDR3 protein is CASAAGTGNGNTIHF. In nucleotides, the CDR3 is TGTGCCAGTGCCGCCGGGACAGGGAATGGAAACACCATACATTTT.

This clonotype showed up just a few times. V usage is TRBV10-3 and J usage is TRBJ2-1, with 8 bases aligning to TRBD2. The germline V gene encodes CDR1 ENHRY and CDR2 SYGVKD. This CDR3 has 18 residues. V shed 0 bases, J shed 0 bases, and the junction held 7 bases outside the gene matches. CDR3 sequence reads: CAISESAGGASSYNEQFF. Here the CDR3 DNA reads TGTGCCATCAGTGAGTCTGCGGGGGGTGCCAGCTCCTACAATGAGCAGTTCTTC.

Ten or more counts support this clonotype. The chain uses TRBV29-1 and TRBJ1-1, with 10 nucleotides matching TRBD1. Germline CDR1 SQVTM, CDR2 ANQGSEA. This CDR3 has 12 amino acids. The V segment lost 6 bases and the J segment 5 bases; nucleotides outside the gene matches: 3. CDR3 DNA: TGCAGCGTGGGACAGGGGAGGACTGAAGCTTTCTTT. This translates into CSVGQGRTEAFF.

The chain joins TRBV12-3 or TRBV12-4 to TRBJ1-1, with D perhaps matching TRBD1 (5 bases). The V and J ends lost 4 bases and 6 bases respectively, with 18 bases between them. This CDR3 is built from 15 residues. The CDR3 loop is CASSSPPGLRAEAFF. Written as DNA, the CDR3 is TGTGCCAGCAGTTCCCCCCCAGGGTTGAGGGCTGAAGCTTTCTTT.

A few counts support this clonotype. The rearrangement joins TRBV7-9 to TRBJ2-1; tentatively, D is TRBD1 or TRBD2 (6 bases each). Germline CDR1 reads SEHNR; CDR2 reads FQNEAQ (reference sequence). The CDR3 has 13 residues. The germline V and J ends were trimmed by 0 bases and 8 bases, with 8 bases remaining between them. This CDR3 is CASSLAGGDEQFF. CDR3 sequence (DNA): TGTGCCAGCAGCTTAGCGGGGGGCGATGAGCAGTTCTTC.